The clone carrying this TCR beta chain is a singleton in its sample. Those who participated ranged in age from roughly 18 to 90 years and resided in about two dozen US areas. This entry comes from a study of blood T cell repertoires in COVID-19. Assay used: immunoSEQ multiplex PCR; TCRdb lists only in-frame clones, some missing. The table records about 190,000 clones, 80% to 85% of them present only once. This clonotype was obtained from a young woman who had been exposed to COVID-19. The sequencing input was PBMCs or T cells enriched from blood (not recorded which).

DNA for the CDR3: TGCAGCGTTGAAGGGATAGGACATAAATGGGGCTACACCTTC. This translates into CSVEGIGHKWGYTF. This sequence joins TRBV29-1 and TRBJ1-2; a possible D gene is TRBD1 (5 bases). Trimming left V 1 base short and J 8 bases short, with 17 bases between. Per the germline V gene, CDR1 is SQVTM and CDR2 is ANQGSEA. The CDR3 runs to 14 residues.